This record covers a single T cell receptor (beta chain). Its antigen is not identified. The data originate from a study of T cells in localized non-small cell lung cancer. The CDR3 is 14 residues long. The germline V gene has CDR1 SEHNR and CDR2 FQNEAQ (reference sequence). V lost 6 bases and J lost 7; bases outside the gene matches: 8. Findings and limits, study-wide: Appearances in adjacent lung were noted for a median about 50 of the top 100 tumor clones. In the blood, greater T cell density corresponded to longer overall survival.

Profiling relied on immunoSEQ multiplex PCR, and the TCRdb table lists in-frame clones only, not all of them. Here the sample spans around 91,000 clones, 87% being singletons. The genes are TRBV7-9 and TRBJ2-2; 7 bases match TRBD1. The sequences come from peripheral blood, collected before any cancer treatment. The TCR was taken from a man aged 35 to 70 with stage I squamous cell lung carcinoma. The CDR3 bases are TGTGCCAGCAGACAGGACAGGCTTGTCGGGGAGCTGTTTTTT. Its translation is CASRQDRLVGELFF.